This entry lists 13 T cell receptor beta chains sequenced from one sample in a study of T cell responses to AZD1222 COVID-19 vaccine. Profiled with immunoSEQ multiplex PCR; TCRdb holds only in-frame clones, not every one. The table includes some 200,000 clones, 90% to 95% detected once. The starting material was peripheral blood, obtained 28 days after the second AZD1222 dose. These receptors were collected from an adult who received the AZD1222 COVID-19 vaccine.

This sequence joins TRBV5-4 and TRBJ2-3; D might be TRBD2 (6 bases). The CDR3 has 17 amino acids. Germline V gene sequence: CDR1 SGHNT, CDR2 YYREEE (reference sequence). V was trimmed by 0 bases and J by 1 base, leaving 15 bases between them. Here the CDR3 reads CASSLGVRDAGTDTQYF. CDR3 sequence (DNA): TGTGCCAGCAGCTTGGGGGTGCGGGACGCGGGCACAGATACGCAGTATTTT.

V gene TRBV7-2 combines with J gene TRBJ1-2; the D gene is possibly TRBD1 (6 bases). This CDR3 is built from 14 residues. Germline V gene sequence: CDR1 SGHTA, CDR2 FQGNSA. V was cut by 5 bases and J by 3 bases, with 13 bases left in between. CDR3 bases: TGTGCCAGCAGCCCCGGGACATTTGACTATGGCTACACCTTC. Its translation: CASSPGTFDYGYTF.

CDR3: CASSPKDSNTGELFF. The DNA of the CDR3 is TGTGCCAGCTCACCAAAAGACAGCAACACCGGGGAGCTGTTTTTT. This sequence joins TRBV18 and TRBJ2-2, with D possibly matching TRBD1 (5 bases). This CDR3 region has 15 residues. Germline V gene data show CDR1 as KGHSH and CDR2 as LQKENI. The V gene lost 2 bases and the J gene lost 2 bases, with 9 bases spanning the gap.

The chain joins TRBV19 to TRBJ1-3; a possible D gene is TRBD1 (5 bases). Trimming took 6 bases from V and 0 from J, leaving 9 bases between them. The CDR3 contains 14 residues. Germline V gene sequence: CDR1 LNHDA, CDR2 SQIVND (reference sequence). The CDR3 region has the DNA TGTGCCAGTAGGGGACTGAGCTCTGGAAACACCATATATTTT. It yields the protein CASRGLSSGNTIYF.

The chain employs TRBV3-1 (or the pseudogene TRBV3-2) and TRBJ1-4; 12 bases map to TRBD1. Germline lookup yields CDR1 LGHDT and CDR2 YNNKEL (reference sequence). This CDR3 is 20 amino acids long. Germline trimming cut 4 bases from V and 0 bases from J; bases unmatched to any gene: 12. The CDR3 nucleotides are TGTGCCAGCAGCCCAGGGCCGGGACAGGGGGCCGGATCAACTAATGAAAAACTGTTTTTT. Translating gives CASSPGPGQGAGSTNEKLFF.

The chain uses TRBV30 and TRBJ2-1, with 10 bases that match TRBD1. Germline CDR1 is GTSNPN and CDR2 is SVGIG (reference sequence). CDR3 length: 13 amino acids. J lost 16 bases, V lost 5 bases, and 14 bases had no gene match. This CDR3 reads CAWGTGDLSPGFF. As DNA, the CDR3 is TGTGCCTGGGGGACAGGGGACCTTTCACCGGGTTTCTTC.

This chain connects TRBV5-1 to TRBJ2-2, with D uncertain. Germline V gives CDR1 SGHRS, CDR2 YFSETQ. Deletions cut 1 base from V and 0 bases from J, with 7 bases between. This CDR3 is built from 15 residues. The CDR3 region is CASSLIASNTGELFF. DNA for the CDR3: TGCGCCAGCAGCTTGATAGCTTCGAACACCGGGGAGCTGTTTTTT.

The rearrangement uses TRBV19 and TRBJ1-2; the match to TRBD1 covers 7 bases. CDR1 LNHDA and CDR2 SQIVND come from the germline V gene (reference sequence). V was pared by 8 bases and J by 4 bases, with 4 bases of the junction left unmatched. This CDR3 region has 12 residues. CDR3 amino acids: CASHAGGYGYTF. CDR3 in DNA: TGTGCCAGTCATGCAGGGGGCTATGGCTACACCTTC.

The chain links TRBV5-1 to TRBJ2-7, with D possibly being TRBD1 (6 bases). CDR3 length: 16 amino acids. V lost 3 bases and J lost 0, with 16 bases in between. The V gene's germline CDR1 is SGHRS and CDR2 YFSETQ. This CDR3 reads CASSWGPAVSSYEQYF. DNA of the CDR3: TGCGCCAGCAGCTGGGGGCCAGCGGTAAGCTCCTACGAGCAGTACTTC.

The chain combines TRBV7-9 with TRBJ1-3; no clear D. This CDR3 contains 11 residues. Trimming removed 4 bases at V and 2 bases at J, with 0 bases between. Per the germline V gene, CDR1 is SEHNR and CDR2 is FQNEAQ (reference sequence). The CDR3 DNA is TGTGCCAGCAGCTCTGGAAACACCATATATTTT. This encodes CASSSGNTIYF.

This chain connects TRBV20-1 to TRBJ1-1; D uncertain. V was trimmed by 3 bases and J by 0 bases, leaving 8 bases between them. The germline gives CDR1 DFQATT, CDR2 SNEGSKA (reference sequence). This CDR3 comprises 13 residues. The CDR3 is CSASAGLNTEAFF. The CDR3, as DNA: TGCAGTGCTAGTGCCGGCCTGAACACTGAAGCTTTCTTT.

The rearrangement uses TRBV18 and TRBJ1-1, with D unresolved. The CDR3 length is 14 residues. Per germline, CDR1 KGHSH and CDR2 LQKENI. Trimming pared 3 bases from V and 4 bases from J, leaving 12 bases between. CDR3 residues: CASSPSRGVTEAFF. The CDR3 DNA reads TGTGCCAGCTCACCGTCTCGCGGGGTCACTGAAGCTTTCTTT.

This chain connects TRBV2 to TRBJ2-7; D is ambiguous. The germline V and J ends were trimmed by 6 bases and 2 bases, with 14 bases remaining between them. The CDR3 contains 14 residues. Looked up from germline, CDR1 is SNHLY and CDR2 is FYNNEI. The CDR3 sequence: CASSQQQETYEQYF. The CDR3 bases are TGTGCCAGCAGCCAGCAGCAGGAGACCTACGAGCAGTACTTC.